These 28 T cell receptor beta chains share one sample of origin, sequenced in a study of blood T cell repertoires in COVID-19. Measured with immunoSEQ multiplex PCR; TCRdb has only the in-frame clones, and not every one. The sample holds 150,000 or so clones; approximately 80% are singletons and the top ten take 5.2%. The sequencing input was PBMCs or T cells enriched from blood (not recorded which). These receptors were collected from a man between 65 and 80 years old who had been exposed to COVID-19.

This chain's CDR3 is CASSLWTRTAGELFF. Written as DNA, the CDR3 is TGTGCCAGCAGCTTGTGGACTAGAACGGCCGGGGAGCTGTTTTTT. The chain is built from TRBV7-2 and TRBJ2-2; 7 positions match TRBD2. Germline CDR1 reads SGHTA; CDR2 reads FQGNSA. The V and J ends lost 3 bases and 6 bases, in that order; junction bases with no gene match: 7. The CDR3 runs 15 residues.

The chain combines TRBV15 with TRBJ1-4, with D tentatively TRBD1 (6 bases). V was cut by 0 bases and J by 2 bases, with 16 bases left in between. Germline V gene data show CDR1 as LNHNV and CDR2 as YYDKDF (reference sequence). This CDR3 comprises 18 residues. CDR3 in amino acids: CATSRDRTAEGTNEKLFF. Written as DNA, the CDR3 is TGTGCCACCAGCAGAGACCGGACAGCCGAGGGTACTAATGAAAAACTGTTTTTT. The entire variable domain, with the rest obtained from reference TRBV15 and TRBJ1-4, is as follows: DAMVIQNPRYQVTQFGKPVTLSCSQTLNHNVMYWYQQKSSQAPKLLFHYYDKDFNNEADTPDNFQSRRPNTSFCFLDIRSPGLGDTAMYLCATSRDRTAEGTNEKLFFGSGTQLSVL.

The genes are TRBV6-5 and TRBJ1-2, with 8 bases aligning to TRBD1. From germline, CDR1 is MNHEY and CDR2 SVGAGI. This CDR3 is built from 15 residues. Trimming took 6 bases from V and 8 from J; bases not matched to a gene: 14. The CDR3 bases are TGTGCCAGCAGCCAATCAGGACAGGGTGGGATCGGCTACACCTTC. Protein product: CASSQSGQGGIGYTF.

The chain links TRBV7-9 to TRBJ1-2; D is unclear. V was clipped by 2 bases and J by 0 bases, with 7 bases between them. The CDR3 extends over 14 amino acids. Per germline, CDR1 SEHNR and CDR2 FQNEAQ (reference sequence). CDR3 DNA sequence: TGTGCCAGCAGCTTATCTACAGCTAACTATGGCTACACCTTC. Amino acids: CASSLSTANYGYTF.

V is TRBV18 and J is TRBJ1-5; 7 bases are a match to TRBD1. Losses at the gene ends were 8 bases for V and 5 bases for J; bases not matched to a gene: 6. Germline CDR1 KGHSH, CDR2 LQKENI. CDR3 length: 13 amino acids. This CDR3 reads CASAGGHDQPQHF. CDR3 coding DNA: TGTGCCAGCGCAGGGGGTCACGATCAGCCCCAGCATTTT.

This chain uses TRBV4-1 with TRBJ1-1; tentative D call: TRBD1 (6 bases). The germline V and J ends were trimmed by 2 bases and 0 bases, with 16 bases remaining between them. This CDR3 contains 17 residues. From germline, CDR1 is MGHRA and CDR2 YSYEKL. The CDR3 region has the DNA TGCGCCAGCAGCCAACGGGGGGCAACTAGCGTGAACACTGAAGCTTTCTTT. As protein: CASSQRGATSVNTEAFF.

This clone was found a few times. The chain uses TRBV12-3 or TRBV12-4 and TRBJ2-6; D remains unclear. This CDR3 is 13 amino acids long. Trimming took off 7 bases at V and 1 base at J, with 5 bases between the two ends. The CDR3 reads CASTFSGANVLTF. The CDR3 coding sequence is TGTGCCAGCACCTTTTCTGGGGCCAACGTCCTGACTTTC.

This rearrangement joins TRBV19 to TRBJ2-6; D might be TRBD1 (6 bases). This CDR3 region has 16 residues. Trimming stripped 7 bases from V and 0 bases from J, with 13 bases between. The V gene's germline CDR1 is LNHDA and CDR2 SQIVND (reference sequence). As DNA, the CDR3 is TGTGCCAGTACAACAGGGCCCTTCTCTGGGGCCAACGTCCTGACTTTC. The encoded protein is CASTTGPFSGANVLTF.

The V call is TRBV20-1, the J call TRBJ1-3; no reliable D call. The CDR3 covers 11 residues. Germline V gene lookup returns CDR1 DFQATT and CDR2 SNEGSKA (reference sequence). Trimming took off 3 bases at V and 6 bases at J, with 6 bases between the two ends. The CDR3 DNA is TGCAGTGCTAGCGCAGTAAACACCATATATTTT. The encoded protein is CSASAVNTIYF.

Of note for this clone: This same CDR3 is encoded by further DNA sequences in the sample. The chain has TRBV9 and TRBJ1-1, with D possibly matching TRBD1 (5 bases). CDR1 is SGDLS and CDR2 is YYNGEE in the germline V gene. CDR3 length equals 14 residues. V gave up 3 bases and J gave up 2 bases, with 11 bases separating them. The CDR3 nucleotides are TGTGCCAGCAGCGGAGGACAAGCAAACACTGAAGCTTTCTTT. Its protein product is CASSGGQANTEAFF.

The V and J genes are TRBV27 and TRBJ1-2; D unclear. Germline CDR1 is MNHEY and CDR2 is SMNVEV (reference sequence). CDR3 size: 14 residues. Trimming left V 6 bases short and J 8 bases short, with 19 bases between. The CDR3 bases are TGTGCCAGCAGAAATGGAGGCGTCCTGAGCGGCTACACCTTC. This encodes CASRNGGVLSGYTF.

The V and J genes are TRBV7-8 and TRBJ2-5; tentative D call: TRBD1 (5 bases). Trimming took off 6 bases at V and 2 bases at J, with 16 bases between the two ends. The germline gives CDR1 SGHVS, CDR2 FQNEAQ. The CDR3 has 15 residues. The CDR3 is CASRQGAGLQETQYF. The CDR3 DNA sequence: TGTGCCAGCAGACAAGGGGCAGGGTTACAAGAGACCCAGTACTTC.

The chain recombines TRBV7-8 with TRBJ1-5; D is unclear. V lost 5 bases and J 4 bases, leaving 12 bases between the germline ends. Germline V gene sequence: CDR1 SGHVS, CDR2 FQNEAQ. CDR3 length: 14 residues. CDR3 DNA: TGTGCCAGCAGCGCCGAAGGAGCGAATCAGCCCCAGCATTTT. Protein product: CASSAEGANQPQHF.

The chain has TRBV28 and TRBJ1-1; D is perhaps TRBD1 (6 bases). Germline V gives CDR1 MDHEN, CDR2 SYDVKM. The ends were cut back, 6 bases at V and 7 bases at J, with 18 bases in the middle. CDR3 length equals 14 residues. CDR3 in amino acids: CASRVSGRGDEAFF. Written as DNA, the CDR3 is TGTGCCAGCAGAGTGTCAGGGAGGGGGGATGAAGCTTTCTTT.

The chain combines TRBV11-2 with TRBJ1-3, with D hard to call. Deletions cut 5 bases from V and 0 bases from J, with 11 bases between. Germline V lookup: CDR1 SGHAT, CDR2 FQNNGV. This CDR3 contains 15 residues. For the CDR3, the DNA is TGTGCCAGCAGCCGCGGGAACCCCTCTGGAAACACCATATATTTT. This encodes CASSRGNPSGNTIYF.

CDR3 sequence: CASSQFQGNGNTIYF. CDR3 nucleotides: TGTGCCAGCAGCCAATTCCAGGGCAATGGAAACACCATATATTTT. The chain combines TRBV7-3 with TRBJ1-3, with TRBD1 as a possible D gene (5 bases). Trimming removed 5 bases from V and 3 bases from J, with 14 bases in between. CDR3 length: 15 residues. Looked up from germline, CDR1 is SGHTA and CDR2 is FQGTGA. Full variable domain (rest looked up from reference TRBV7-3 and TRBJ1-3): GAGVSQTPSNKVTEKGKYVELRCDPISGHTALYWYRQSLGQGPEFLIYFQGTGAADDSGLPNDRFFAVRPEGSVSTLKIQRTERGDSAVYLCASSQFQGNGNTIYFGEGSWLTVV.

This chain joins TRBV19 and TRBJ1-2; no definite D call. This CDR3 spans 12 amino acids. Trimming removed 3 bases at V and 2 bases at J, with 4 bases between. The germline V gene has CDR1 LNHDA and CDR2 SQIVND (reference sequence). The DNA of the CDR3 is TGTGCCAGTAGTATTGTAAACTATGGCTACACCTTC. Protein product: CASSIVNYGYTF.

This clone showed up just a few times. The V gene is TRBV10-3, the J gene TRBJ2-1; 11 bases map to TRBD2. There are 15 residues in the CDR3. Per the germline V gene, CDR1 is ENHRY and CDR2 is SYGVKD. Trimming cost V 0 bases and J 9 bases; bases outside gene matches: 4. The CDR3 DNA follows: TGTGCCATCAGTGAGTCGGCTAGCGGGAGGACTGAGCAGTTCTTC. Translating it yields CAISESASGRTEQFF.

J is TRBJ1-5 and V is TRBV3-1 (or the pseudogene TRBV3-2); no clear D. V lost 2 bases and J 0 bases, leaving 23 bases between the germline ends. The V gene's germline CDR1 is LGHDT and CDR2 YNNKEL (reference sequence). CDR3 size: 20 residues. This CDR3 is CASSQLEKRIDHISNQPQHF. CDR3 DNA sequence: TGTGCCAGCAGCCAACTAGAGAAGCGGATTGACCATATTAGCAATCAGCCCCAGCATTTT.

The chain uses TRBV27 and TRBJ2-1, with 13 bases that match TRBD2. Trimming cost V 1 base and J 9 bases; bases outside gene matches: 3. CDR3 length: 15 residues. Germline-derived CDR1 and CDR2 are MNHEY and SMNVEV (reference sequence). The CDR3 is CASSLFTSGGAEQFF. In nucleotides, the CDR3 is TGTGCCAGCAGTTTATTTACTAGCGGGGGGGCTGAGCAGTTCTTC.

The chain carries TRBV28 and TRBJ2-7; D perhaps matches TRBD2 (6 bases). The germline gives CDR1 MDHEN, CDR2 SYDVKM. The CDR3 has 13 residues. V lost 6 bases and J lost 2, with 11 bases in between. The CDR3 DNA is TGTGCCAGCAGCGGGACTGTACCCTACGAGCAGTACTTC. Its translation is CASSGTVPYEQYF.

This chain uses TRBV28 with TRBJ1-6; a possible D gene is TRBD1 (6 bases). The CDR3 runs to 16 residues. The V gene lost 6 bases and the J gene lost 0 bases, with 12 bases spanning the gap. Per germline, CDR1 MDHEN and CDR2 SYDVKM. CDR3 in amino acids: CASSRGGGSYNSPLHF. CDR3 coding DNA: TGTGCCAGCAGCCGAGGGGGTGGCTCCTATAATTCACCCCTCCACTTT.

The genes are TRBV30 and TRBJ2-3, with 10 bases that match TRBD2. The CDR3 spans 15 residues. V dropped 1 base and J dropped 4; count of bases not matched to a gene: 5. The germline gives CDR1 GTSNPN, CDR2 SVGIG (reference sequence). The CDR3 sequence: CAWSASGGASDTQYF. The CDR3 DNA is TGTGCCTGGAGTGCCAGCGGGGGGGCATCAGATACGCAGTATTTT.

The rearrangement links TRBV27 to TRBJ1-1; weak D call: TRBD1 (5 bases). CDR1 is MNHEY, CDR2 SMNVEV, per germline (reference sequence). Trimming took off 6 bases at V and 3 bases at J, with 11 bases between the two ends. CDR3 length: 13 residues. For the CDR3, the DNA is TGTGCCAGCAGCCAGGGCAAGGACACTGAAGCTTTCTTT. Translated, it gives CASSQGKDTEAFF.

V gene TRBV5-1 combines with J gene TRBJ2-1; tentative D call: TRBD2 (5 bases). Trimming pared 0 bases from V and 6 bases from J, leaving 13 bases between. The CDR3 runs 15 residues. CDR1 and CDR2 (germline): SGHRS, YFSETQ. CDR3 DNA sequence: TGCGCCAGCAGCTTGGTTCAAGGACTTACCAATGAGCAGTTCTTC. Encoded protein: CASSLVQGLTNEQFF.

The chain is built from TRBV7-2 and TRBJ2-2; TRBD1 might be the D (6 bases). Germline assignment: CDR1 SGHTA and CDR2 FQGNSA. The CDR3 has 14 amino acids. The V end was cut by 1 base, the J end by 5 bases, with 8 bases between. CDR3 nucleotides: TGTGCCAGCAGCTTAGTAAGGGGGACCGGGGAGCTGTTTTTT. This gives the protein CASSLVRGTGELFF. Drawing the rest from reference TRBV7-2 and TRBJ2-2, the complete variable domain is GAGVSQSPSNKVTEKGKDVELRCDPISGHTALYWYRQSLGQGLEFLIYFQGNSAPDKSGLPSDRFSAERTGGSVSTLTIQRTQQEDSAVYLCASSLVRGTGELFFGEGSRLTVL.

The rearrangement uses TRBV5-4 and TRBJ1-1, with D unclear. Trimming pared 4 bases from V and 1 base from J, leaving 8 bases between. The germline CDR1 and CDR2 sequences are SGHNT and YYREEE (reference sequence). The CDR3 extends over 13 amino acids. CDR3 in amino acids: CASSLPGNTEAFF. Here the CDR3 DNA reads TGTGCCAGCAGCCTCCCGGGGAACACTGAAGCTTTCTTT.

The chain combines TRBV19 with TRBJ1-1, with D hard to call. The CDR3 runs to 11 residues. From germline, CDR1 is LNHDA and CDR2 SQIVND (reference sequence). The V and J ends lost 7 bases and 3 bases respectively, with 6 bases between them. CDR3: CASTSYTEAFF. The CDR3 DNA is TGTGCCAGTACCAGTTACACTGAAGCTTTCTTT.